This T cell receptor beta chain stems from a study of beta chain features in type 1 diabetes. Sorting with CD45RO/CCR7/CD25/CD127/CD95/CD27 yielded naive, central memory, regulatory and stem-like memory CD4+ cells. Sorting produced populations that all topped 98% purity. The whole isolated RNA underwent reverse transcription, so sequencing captured expressed TCRB transcripts. The protocol was immunoSEQ multiplex PCR, while the TCRdb copy is restricted to in-frame clones and leaves out a portion. This sample carries around 600,000 clones, 9.5% to 15% of them seen once, and the ten largest clones take roughly 0.11%. Germline loops: CDR1 SGHRS, CDR2 YFSETQ. The V end lost 4 bases, the J end lost 1 base, and 9 bases lay between the germline ends. CDR3 size: 15 residues. Study-wide results and caveats: People with Type 1 diabetes carried modestly yet significantly shorter TCRB CDR3s in all four CD4+ subsets. Short templates might get an advantage during PCR, and this would be equal in patients and controls. Diminished insertions and augmented deletions at VDJ junctions characterized type 1 diabetes patients.

A remark on this clone: Antigen: not known.

The receptor comes from a man between 25 and 39 years old with type 1 diabetes. Sequenced: naive CD4+ T cells from blood. The chain carries TRBV5-1 and TRBJ2-6; no reliable D call. The CDR3 loop reads CASSATASGANVLTF. As DNA, the CDR3 is TGCGCCAGCAGCGCAACAGCGTCTGGGGCCAACGTCCTGACTTTC.